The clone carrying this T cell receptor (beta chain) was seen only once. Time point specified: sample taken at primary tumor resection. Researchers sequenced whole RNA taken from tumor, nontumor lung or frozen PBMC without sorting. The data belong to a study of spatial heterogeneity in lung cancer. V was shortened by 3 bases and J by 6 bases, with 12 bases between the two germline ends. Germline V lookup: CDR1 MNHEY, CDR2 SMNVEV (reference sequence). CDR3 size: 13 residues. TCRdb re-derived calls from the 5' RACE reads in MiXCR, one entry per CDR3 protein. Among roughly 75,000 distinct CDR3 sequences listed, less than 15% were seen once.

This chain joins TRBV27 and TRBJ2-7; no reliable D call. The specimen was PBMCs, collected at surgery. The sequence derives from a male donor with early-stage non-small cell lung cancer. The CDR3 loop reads CASSFGVSGEQYF. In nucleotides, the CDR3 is TGTGCCAGCAGTTTTGGGGTTTCTGGCGAGCAGTACTTC.